The 28 T cell receptor beta chains below come from one sample, sequenced in a study of blood T cell repertoires in COVID-19. TCRdb's table, derived via immunoSEQ multiplex PCR, lists solely in-frame clones and lacks some. This table holds about 89,000 clones, around three quarters found once. Material for sequencing was peripheral blood. These TCRs come from an elderly woman with acute or convalescent COVID-19.

This clone was observed once. This chain links TRBV9 with TRBJ1-3; D ambiguous. Germline V gene data show CDR1 as SGDLS and CDR2 as YYNGEE. The CDR3 totals 15 residues. The ends were cut back, 0 bases at V and 0 bases at J, with 7 bases in the middle. The CDR3 here is CASSVAGNSGNTIYF. In DNA form, the CDR3 reads TGTGCCAGCAGCGTAGCTGGCAACTCTGGAAACACCATATATTTT.

This rearrangement joins TRBV4-1 to TRBJ1-6, with D maybe TRBD1 (6 bases). Germline loops: CDR1 MGHRA, CDR2 YSYEKL. V dropped 5 bases and J dropped 0 bases, with 14 bases sitting between them. The CDR3 loop spans 17 amino acids. The CDR3 spells CASSFGQSSSYNSPLHF. CDR3 DNA sequence: TGCGCCAGCAGCTTCGGACAGTCGAGCTCCTATAATTCACCCCTCCACTTT.

The chain uses TRBV7-2 and TRBJ1-1, with 9 bases aligning to TRBD1. V dropped 7 bases and J dropped 6; count of bases not matched to a gene: 9. Germline values: CDR1 SGHTA, CDR2 FQGNSA. The CDR3 loop spans 14 amino acids. In DNA, the CDR3 is TGTGCCAGCATTAAAACAGGGGGCGTAGCTGAAGCTTTCTTT. It specifies CASIKTGGVAEAFF. Supplemented by reference TRBV7-2 and TRBJ1-1, the full variable domain reads GAGVSQSPSNKVTEKGKDVELRCDPISGHTALYWYRQSLGQGLEFLIYFQGNSAPDKSGLPSDRFSAERTGGSVSTLTIQRTQQEDSAVYLCASIKTGGVAEAFFGQGTRLTVV.

The chain links TRBV5-1 to TRBJ2-3; tentatively, D is TRBD2 (7 bases). CDR3 length: 17 residues. V gave up 4 bases and J gave up 0 bases, with 18 bases separating them. Germline CDR1 and CDR2: SGHRS and YFSETQ. The CDR3 region has the DNA TGCGCCAGCAGCAGGGGGGGGCGGCCCACTAGCACAGATACGCAGTATTTT. This gives the protein CASSRGGRPTSTDTQYF.

The rearrangement joins TRBV7-2 to TRBJ2-5; the match to TRBD2 covers 7 bases. There are 16 residues in the CDR3. Germline CDR1 reads SGHTA; CDR2 reads FQGNSA. V shed 5 bases, J shed 5 bases, and the junction held 14 bases outside the gene matches. The CDR3 region is CASSPNGGGPWETQYF. CDR3 DNA: TGTGCCAGCAGCCCCAACGGGGGAGGGCCTTGGGAGACCCAGTACTTC. Together with reference TRBV7-2 and TRBJ2-5, the CDR3 gives the full variable domain: GAGVSQSPSNKVTEKGKDVELRCDPISGHTALYWYRQSLGQGLEFLIYFQGNSAPDKSGLPSDRFSAERTGGSVSTLTIQRTQQEDSAVYLCASSPNGGGPWETQYFGPGTRLLVL.

The V call is TRBV12-3 or TRBV12-4, the J call TRBJ1-1; D unclear. The CDR3 has 12 amino acids. The germline V and J ends were trimmed by 5 bases and 3 bases, with 7 bases remaining between them. The CDR3 DNA sequence: TGTGCCAGCAGTACCAGTTACACTGAAGCTTTCTTT. Residues: CASSTSYTEAFF.

The chain couples TRBV18 to TRBJ2-7; D is undetermined. Germline V CDR1 and CDR2: KGHSH, LQKENI. With 3 bases removed from V and 4 bases from J, the gap between germline ends came to 10 bases. This CDR3 contains 13 residues. CDR3 loop: CASSPFSGYEQYF. The DNA for the CDR3 is TGTGCCAGCTCACCGTTCTCCGGGTACGAGCAGTACTTC.

The genes are TRBV29-1 and TRBJ1-1; TRBD1 is a possible D gene (6 bases). This CDR3 contains 11 residues. Germline V gene sequence: CDR1 SQVTM, CDR2 ANQGSEA. V was trimmed by 7 bases and J by 5 bases, leaving 11 bases between them. The DNA of the CDR3 is TGCAGCGCCCGGACAGTAACTGAAGCTTTCTTT. It specifies CSARTVTEAFF.

The V gene is TRBV6-1, the J gene TRBJ2-4, with TRBD1 as a possible D gene (5 bases). Germline V CDR1 and CDR2: MNHNS, SASEGT. CDR3 size: 14 residues. V lost 3 bases and J 6 bases, leaving 12 bases between the germline ends. This CDR3 reads CASSEFAGLNIQYF. CDR3 DNA sequence: TGTGCCAGCAGTGAGTTTGCAGGGTTAAACATTCAGTACTTC.

This chain joins TRBV6-1 and TRBJ1-1, with D hard to call. Trimming removed 1 base from V and 3 bases from J, with 15 bases in between. Per the germline V gene, CDR1 is MNHNS and CDR2 is SASEGT. CDR3 length equals 16 residues. The DNA of the CDR3 is TGTGCCAGCAGTGAAGATAGGAGGGAGGTGGACACTGAAGCTTTCTTT. Translation gives CASSEDRREVDTEAFF.

The V and J genes are TRBV5-4 and TRBJ2-7; tentatively, D is TRBD2 (6 bases). The V gene lost 1 base and the J gene lost 0 bases, with 8 bases spanning the gap. The length of the CDR3 is 14 residues. CDR1 is SGHNT, CDR2 YYREEE, per germline (reference sequence). The CDR3 bases are TGTGCCAGCAGCTTGCAGGACTACTCCTACGAGCAGTACTTC. Translated, it gives CASSLQDYSYEQYF.

The chain has TRBV3-1 (or the pseudogene TRBV3-2) and TRBJ2-7; 9 bases line up with TRBD2. CDR3 length: 17 amino acids. CDR1 is LGHDT, CDR2 YNNKEL, per germline (reference sequence). V shed 0 bases and J 2 bases; nucleotides not matched to a gene: 8. The CDR3: CASSQDGIAGDPYEQYF. CDR3 sequence (DNA): TGTGCCAGCAGCCAAGATGGTATAGCGGGGGATCCCTACGAGCAGTACTTC.

The chain uses TRBV19 and TRBJ1-3; a possible D gene is TRBD1 (6 bases). The V gene lost 6 bases and the J gene lost 0 bases, with 9 bases spanning the gap. There are 14 residues in the CDR3. Germline V gene sequence: CDR1 LNHDA, CDR2 SQIVND (reference sequence). CDR3 sequence (DNA): TGTGCCAGTAGGCCGACAGGCTCTGGAAACACCATATATTTT. This sequence encodes CASRPTGSGNTIYF.

J is TRBJ1-6 and V is TRBV2; TRBD1 might be the D (6 bases). Looked up from germline, CDR1 is SNHLY and CDR2 is FYNNEI. CDR3 length: 15 amino acids. V lost 1 base, J lost 9 bases, and 13 bases lay in between. The CDR3 protein is CASSEGNRAGSPLHF. As DNA, the CDR3 is TGTGCCAGCAGTGAAGGAAACAGGGCGGGTTCACCCCTCCACTTT.

The chain carries TRBV11-1 and TRBJ1-1, with D possibly TRBD1 on 6 matching bases. Trimming cost V 5 bases and J 5 bases, with 18 bases left between them. Germline loops: CDR1 SGHAT, CDR2 FQDESV (reference sequence). This CDR3 contains 15 residues. CDR3 region: CASSTNRVRGTEAFF. As DNA, the CDR3 is TGTGCCAGCAGCACGAACAGGGTGAGGGGGACTGAAGCTTTCTTT.

This clone is a singleton in its sample. The rearrangement links TRBV7-3 to TRBJ2-7; the D gene is possibly TRBD2 (6 bases). The V gene's germline CDR1 is SGHTA and CDR2 FQGTGA. This CDR3 contains 16 residues. Trimming left V 1 base short and J 3 bases short, with 16 bases between. DNA for the CDR3: TGTGCCAGCAGCTTAAGGGCTAGCGCTCGGGGCTACGAGCAGTACTTC. Encoded protein: CASSLRASARGYEQYF.

This chain connects TRBV18 to TRBJ1-5; D gene uncertain. V gave up 5 bases and J gave up 3 bases, with 14 bases separating them. Germline loops: CDR1 KGHSH, CDR2 LQKENI. The CDR3 consists of 15 residues. CDR3 protein: CASSTLAEANQPQHF. CDR3 coding DNA: TGTGCCAGCTCAACCCTGGCCGAGGCCAATCAGCCCCAGCATTTT.

The chain employs TRBV5-4 and TRBJ1-2, with D perhaps TRBD1 (6 bases). Germline V gives CDR1 SGHNT, CDR2 YYREEE (reference sequence). The CDR3 extends over 14 amino acids. Trimming cost V 0 bases and J 6 bases, with 12 bases left between them. The CDR3 DNA follows: TGTGCCAGCAGCTTGGCTCACAGGGTGGATGGCTACACCTTC. Translated: CASSLAHRVDGYTF.

V and J are TRBV3-1 (or the pseudogene TRBV3-2) and TRBJ2-5; TRBD1 is a possible D gene (6 bases). Trimming pared 2 bases from V and 2 bases from J, leaving 9 bases between. Germline V gene lookup returns CDR1 LGHDT and CDR2 YNNKEL (reference sequence). The CDR3 runs to 14 residues. Here the CDR3 reads CASSQMTGQETQYF. Written as DNA, the CDR3 is TGTGCCAGCAGCCAAATGACAGGACAAGAGACCCAGTACTTC.

This clone was found once. The V call is TRBV4-2, the J call TRBJ2-7; 7 bases map to TRBD1. The V segment lost 3 bases and the J segment 6 bases; nucleotides outside the gene matches: 8. CDR3 size: 14 residues. CDR1 and CDR2 (germline): LGHNA, YNFKEQ. The CDR3 DNA is TGTGCCAGCAGCCAGGGACAGCAAGGTCTCGAGCAGTACTTC. This codes for CASSQGQQGLEQYF.

The CDR3 region is CASSGLAGTADTQYF. CDR3 coding DNA: TGTGCCAGCAGTGGTCTAGCGGGAACCGCAGATACGCAGTATTTT. This rearrangement joins TRBV2 to TRBJ2-3; 9 bases map to TRBD2. The CDR3 spans 15 residues. Germline values: CDR1 SNHLY, CDR2 FYNNEI. J was trimmed by 4 bases and V by 4 bases; bases with no gene match: 6.

The rearrangement joins TRBV7-3 to TRBJ1-1; possible D gene TRBD1, 5 bases. The germline CDR1 and CDR2 sequences are SGHTA and FQGTGA. V gave up 5 bases and J gave up 5 bases, with 12 bases separating them. The CDR3 has 13 residues. CDR3 sequence: CASSVREGTEAFF. In DNA, the CDR3 is TGTGCCAGCAGCGTCAGGGAGGGGACTGAAGCTTTCTTT.

A few counts support this clone. V and J are TRBV10-1 and TRBJ2-7; perhaps TRBD2 as D (5 bases). The CDR3 totals 14 residues. Germline V gene data show CDR1 as WNHNN and CDR2 as SYGVQD (reference sequence). The ends were cut back, 0 bases at V and 7 bases at J, with 13 bases in the middle. The CDR3 loop reads CASSESGRTGEQYF. The CDR3 bases are TGCGCCAGCAGTGAGTCCGGAAGGACTGGGGAGCAGTACTTC.

This clone turned up a few times. In DNA, the CDR3 is TGTGCCAGCAGCTCTTTAGCGGGAGGCAACATCAATGAGCAGTTCTTC. This codes for CASSSLAGGNINEQFF. The chain carries TRBV7-6 and TRBJ2-1; the match to TRBD2 covers 10 bases. This CDR3 has 16 residues. V lost 4 bases to trimming and J lost 6 bases; unmatched junction nucleotides: 9. Germline V CDR1 and CDR2: SGHVS, FNYEAQ.

This clone was counted only a few times. The chain is built from TRBV4-2 and TRBJ2-5; 9 bases fit TRBD2. CDR1 is LGHNA, CDR2 YNFKEQ, per germline. CDR3 size: 16 residues. Unmatched junction bases numbered 8, after V lost 2 bases and J lost 4 bases. CDR3 coding DNA: TGTGCCAGCAGCCAACCTAGCGGGACTCTCGGAGAGACCCAGTACTTC. It specifies CASSQPSGTLGETQYF.

V is TRBV12-3 or TRBV12-4 and J is TRBJ2-2, with a tentative D call TRBD1 (5 bases). This CDR3 is 12 amino acids long. V gave up 6 bases and J gave up 7 bases, with 9 bases separating them. This CDR3 reads CASREGVGELFF. CDR3 DNA: TGTGCCAGCAGGGAAGGGGTCGGGGAGCTGTTTTTT.

This sequence joins TRBV6-5 and TRBJ2-2; tentatively, D is TRBD2 (6 bases). Trimming left V 10 bases short and J 7 bases short, with 19 bases between. The CDR3 runs 14 residues. In germline, CDR1 is MNHEY, CDR2 SVGAGI. The CDR3 reads CATCGVLNGGELFF. CDR3 bases: TGTGCCACCTGCGGGGTCTTAAATGGCGGGGAGCTGTTTTTT.

The chain is built from TRBV2 and TRBJ2-1; 7 bases fit TRBD2. CDR3 size: 15 residues. Looked up from germline, CDR1 is SNHLY and CDR2 is FYNNEI. J gave up 14 bases and V 2 bases, and 15 bases lay outside the gene matches. CDR3 DNA sequence: TGTGCCAGCAGTGAATTAAGGAAGGGACTAAAGCCGGAGTTCTTC. Its protein is CASSELRKGLKPEFF.